These 4 T cell receptor beta chains were sequenced from one sample in a study of identical twins. TCRdb analysed the 5' RACE reads with MiXCR anew, one entry per CDR3 protein. This table holds hundreds of thousands of distinct CDR3 sequences, less than 25% found once. This same sample was also part of a study on T cells expressing NK-cell markers.

The material sequenced was CD4+ T cells sorted from blood. The receptor source for this set is a woman between 18 and 30 years old in good health.

There are many counts of this clonotype. This chain joins TRBV6-5 and TRBJ1-2, with unresolved D. Trimming shortened V by 0 bases and J by 8 bases, and 10 bases separated the two germline ends. The germline V gene has CDR1 MNHEY and CDR2 SVGAGI. The CDR3 contains 13 residues. The CDR3 reads CASSYSVGYGYTF. The DNA of the CDR3 is TGTGCCAGCAGTTACTCGGTGGGGTACGGCTACACCTTC.

The chain combines TRBV15 with TRBJ2-7; TRBD1 matches 8 bases. V trimming: 0 bases; J trimming: 5 bases; junction bases outside the gene matches: 6. Germline CDR1 LNHNV, CDR2 YYDKDF (reference sequence). This CDR3 is 15 amino acids long. The CDR3 DNA sequence: TGTGCCACCAGCAGAGATCCCACAGGGGGTCACGAGCAGTACTTC. Residues: CATSRDPTGGHEQYF.

This clonotype has more than one count but fewer than ten. The chain uses TRBV9 and TRBJ2-3; unclear D gene. The CDR3 spans 13 residues. V was shortened by 0 bases and J by 8 bases, with 10 bases between the two germline ends. Germline assignment: CDR1 SGDLS and CDR2 YYNGEE. The DNA for the CDR3 is TGTGCCAGCAGCGTAGCCCCCGTAGCTACGCAGTATTTT. Translating gives CASSVAPVATQYF.

In its sample, this clonotype was seen a few times. The rearrangement joins TRBV20-1 to TRBJ2-7; D might be TRBD2 (6 bases). The CDR3 contains 13 residues. V was clipped by 1 base and J by 4 bases, with 11 bases between them. The germline CDR1 and CDR2 sequences are DFQATT and SNEGSKA (reference sequence). The CDR3 sequence is CSARARGLYEQYF. CDR3 nucleotide sequence: TGCAGTGCTAGAGCAAGGGGACTTTACGAGCAGTACTTC.